This T cell receptor beta chain was captured by sequencing in a study of shared clonotypes between healthy human individuals. Study-level results: Incompleteness in sorted-subset sequencing, despite large depth, was shown by rarefaction. Clonotypes which were not shared had lower generation probabilities than clonotypes that all four donors shared.

Remarks on this clone: Its antigen remains unidentified.

The CDR3 extends over 16 amino acids. CDR1 and CDR2 (germline): SGHDT, YYEEEE. Trimming pared 4 bases from V and 1 base from J, leaving 12 bases between. The repertoire was sequenced with immunoSEQ multiplex PCR; TCRdb's copy has only in-frame clones and lacks some. This sample has 1,400,000 or so clones, with 97% to 99% found just once. Material: naive CD4+ T cells sorted from blood. Subset: CD45RA+ positively selected. The TCR originated in a man aged 25-45 years in good health. The rearrangement uses TRBV5-6 and TRBJ2-6; possibly TRBD1 or TRBD2 for D (5 bases each). In DNA, the CDR3 is TGTGCCAGCAGCGACTATAGGGGTTCTGGGGCCAACGTCCTGACTTTC. This sequence encodes CASSDYRGSGANVLTF. The full variable domain, completed using reference TRBV5-6 and TRBJ2-6, is DAGVTQSPTHLIKTRGQQVTLRCSPKSGHDTVSWYQQALGQGPQFIFQYYEEEERQRGNFPDRFSGHQFPNYSSELNVNALLLGDSALYLCASSDYRGSGANVLTFGAGSRLTVL.